This T cell receptor beta chain was obtained from a study of blood T cell repertoires in COVID-19. Study summary: In each case, the material was cDNA or gDNA derived from T cells, B-cell-depleted T cells, or PBMCs.

Grouping used clinical history reported by participants in a survey and questionnaire. In the 2 weeks before study entry, exposed participants met a COVID-19 case, which was PCR-confirmed or clinician-diagnosed. Measured with immunoSEQ multiplex PCR; TCRdb has only the in-frame clones, and not every one. Among a few hundred thousand clones listed, approximately 91% were seen once. The CDR3 consists of 15 residues. Germline V gene sequence: CDR1 KGHSH, CDR2 LQKENI. V gave up 5 bases and J gave up 5 bases, with 16 bases separating them. The chain uses TRBV18 and TRBJ2-1, with a weak D call TRBD1 (6 bases). This receptor was obtained from a woman aged 40 to 50 who had been exposed to COVID-19. Sequenced: PBMCs or T cells enriched from blood (not recorded which). The CDR3 region is CASSSTGTLNNEQFF. For the CDR3, the DNA is TGTGCCAGCTCATCAACCGGGACACTTAACAATGAGCAGTTCTTC.